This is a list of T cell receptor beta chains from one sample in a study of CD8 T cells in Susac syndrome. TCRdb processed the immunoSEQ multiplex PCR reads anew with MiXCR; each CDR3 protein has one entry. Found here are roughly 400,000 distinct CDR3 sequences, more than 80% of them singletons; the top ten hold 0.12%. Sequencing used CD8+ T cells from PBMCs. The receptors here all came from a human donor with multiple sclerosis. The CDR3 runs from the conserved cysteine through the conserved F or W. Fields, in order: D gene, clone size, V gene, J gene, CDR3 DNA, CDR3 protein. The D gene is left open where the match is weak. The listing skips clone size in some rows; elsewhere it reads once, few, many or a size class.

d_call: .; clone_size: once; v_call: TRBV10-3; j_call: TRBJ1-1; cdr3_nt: TGTGCCATCAGAATCACTGAAGCTTTCTTT; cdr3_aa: CAIRITEAFF
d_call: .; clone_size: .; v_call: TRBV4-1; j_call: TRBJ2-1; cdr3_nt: TGCGCCAGCAGCCAAACAGGGTTCTACAATGAGCAGTTCTTC; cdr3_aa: CASSQTGFYNEQFF
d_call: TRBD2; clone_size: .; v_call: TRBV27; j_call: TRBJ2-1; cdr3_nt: TGTGCCAGCACCCTTAGCGGGGGTATTCGCCATGAGCAGTTCTTC; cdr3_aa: CASTLSGGIRHEQFF
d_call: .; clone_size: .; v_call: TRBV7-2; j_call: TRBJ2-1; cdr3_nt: TGTGCCAGCAGCACCGACACGAGCTCCTACAATGAGCAGTTCTTC; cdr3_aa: CASSTDTSSYNEQFF
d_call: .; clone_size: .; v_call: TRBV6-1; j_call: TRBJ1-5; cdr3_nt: TGTGCCAGCAGTGGGGTCGGGGGAAATACGCATCAGCCCCAGCATTTT; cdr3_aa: CASSGVGGNTHQPQHF
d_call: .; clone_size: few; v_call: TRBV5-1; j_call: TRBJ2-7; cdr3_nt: TGCGCCAGCAGCCCGGGATGGGGTTATGACGAGCAGTACTTC; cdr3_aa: CASSPGWGYDEQYF
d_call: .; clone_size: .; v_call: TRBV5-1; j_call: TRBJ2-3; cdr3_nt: TGCGCCTGCTTCCGGGAAACAGGCACAGATACGCAGTATTTT; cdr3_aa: CACFRETGTDTQYF
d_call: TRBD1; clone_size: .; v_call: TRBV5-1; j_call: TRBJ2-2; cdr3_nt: TGCGCCAGCAGCTTGGGGGACTTGACAGGGGTGAACACCGGGGAGCTGTTTTTT; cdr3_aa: CASSLGDLTGVNTGELFF
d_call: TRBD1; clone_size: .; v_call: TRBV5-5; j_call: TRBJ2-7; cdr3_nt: TGTGCCAGCAGGTACAGGGGGGTGTACTACGAGCAGTACTTC; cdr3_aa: CASRYRGVYYEQYF
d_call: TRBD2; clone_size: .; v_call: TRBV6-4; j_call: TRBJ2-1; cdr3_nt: TGTGCCAGCAGTGTAAAGCGGGAGTCCTACAATGAGCAGTTCTTC; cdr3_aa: CASSVKRESYNEQFF
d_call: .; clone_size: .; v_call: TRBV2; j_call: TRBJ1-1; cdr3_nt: TGTGCCAGCAGTGATCAGGGATACATGAACACTGAAGCTTTCTTT; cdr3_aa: CASSDQGYMNTEAFF
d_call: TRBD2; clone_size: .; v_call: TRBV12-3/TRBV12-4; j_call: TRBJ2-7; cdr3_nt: TGTGCCAGCAGTGATAGACCCGGAAAACTAGCGGAGTACGAGCAGTACTTC; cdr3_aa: CASSDRPGKLAEYEQYF
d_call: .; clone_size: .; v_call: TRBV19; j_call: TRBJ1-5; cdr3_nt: TGTGCCAGTAGTATGGGGCAGGTCAATCAGCCCCAGCATTTT; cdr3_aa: CASSMGQVNQPQHF
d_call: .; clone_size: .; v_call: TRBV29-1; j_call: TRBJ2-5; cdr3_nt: TGCAGCGAGATGGGACAAAACCAAGAGACCCAGTACTTC; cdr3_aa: CSEMGQNQETQYF
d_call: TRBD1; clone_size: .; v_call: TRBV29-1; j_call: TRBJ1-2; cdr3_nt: TGCAGCGTGACAGGGGATGGCGGCTACACCTTC; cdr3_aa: CSVTGDGGYTF
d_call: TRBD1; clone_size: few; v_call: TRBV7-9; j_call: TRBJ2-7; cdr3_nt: TGTGCCAGCAGCTCACCAGGGGGCCTATACGAGCAGTACTTC; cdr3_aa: CASSSPGGLYEQYF
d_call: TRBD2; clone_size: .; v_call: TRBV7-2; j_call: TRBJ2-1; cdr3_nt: TGTGCCAGCAGCGTAGACAGGCGGGAGGGCCGCAATGAGCAGTTCTTC; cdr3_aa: CASSVDRREGRNEQFF